This T cell receptor beta chain was sequenced in a study of CD8+ T cells in alopecia areata. Study-wide findings and caveats: Mice gave a clearer picture of TCR sharing than patients did, possibly for HLA-related reasons. Elevated clonality characterized lesional scalp relative to normal scalp, particularly in alopecia totalis/universalis.

Following extraction, RNA underwent reverse transcription to cDNA, which served as the sequencing template. Here immunoSEQ multiplex PCR was the method, and the copy in TCRdb shows in-frame clones only, minus some. The table includes approximately 98,000 clones, about 60% detected once. The CDR3 runs 13 residues. The germline V gene has CDR1 SGHRS and CDR2 YFSETQ. V shed 5 bases and J shed 2 bases, with 11 bases lying between them. Sampling of alopecia areata patients yielded lesional scalp punch biopsies as well as peripheral blood. Points on this clone: Its matching antigen is unknown.

The sequence was obtained from a human donor with alopecia areata. Sequenced input: NKG2D-low CD8+ T cells sorted from blood. The genes are TRBV5-1 and TRBJ2-7; perhaps TRBD1 as D (5 bases). The DNA for the CDR3 is TGCGCCAGCAGGCCCGACAGTCCCTACGAGCAGTACTTC. This encodes CASRPDSPYEQYF.